The rows below give T cell receptor beta chains drawn from one sample of a study of CD8+ T cells in alopecia areata. TCRdb's table, derived via immunoSEQ multiplex PCR, lists solely in-frame clones and lacks some. The sample consists of 220,000 or so clones, approximately 52% of them appearing once. The sample was CD4+ T cells sorted from blood, taken at week 0. All receptors derive from a human donor with alopecia areata. The conserved cysteine and the conserved F or W are not part of the CDR3 here.

v_gene,j_gene,CDR3aa
TRBV29-1,TRBJ2-5,SVEVFTSGRGETQY
TRBV28,TRBJ2-4,ASSLWSAGMNIQY
TRBV7-2,TRBJ2-3,ASSLYSRGLSRTQY
TRBV5-1,TRBJ2-5,ASSRGTQETQY
TRBV7-9,TRBJ1-4,ASSLAGVQEKLF
TRBV7-9,TRBJ1-1,ASSSRTSRTEAF
TRBV29-1,TRBJ1-2,SVGTGTYGYT
TRBV15,TRBJ1-1,ATSRETGTEAF
TRBV18,TRBJ2-7,ASSPQSYEQY
TRBV2,TRBJ1-1,ASSQQGIDTEAF
TRBV5-1,TRBJ2-5,ASSAGTSGIGEETQY
TRBV30,TRBJ1-2,AWLNLQGARGYT
TRBV5-6,TRBJ1-6,ASSLHRVEGNSPLH
TRBV10-3,TRBJ1-5,ASRQSNQPQH
TRBV30,TRBJ1-5,AWSVPQGLNQPQH
TRBV29-1,TRBJ2-7,SVALTGAHEQY
TRBV19,TRBJ2-7,ASRRKGTYEQY
TRBV4-1,TRBJ2-7,ASSQDPSGGSHEQY
TRBV27,TRBJ1-1,ASSSAINTEAF
TRBV5-6,TRBJ2-7,ASSLDKGLAGGREQY
TRBV27,TRBJ2-1,ASSWGGTEQF
TRBV7-9,TRBJ2-1,ASSLQIRDSSYNEQF
TRBV29-1,TRBJ1-2,SVVKAGGPLFYGYT
TRBV5-1,TRBJ2-7,ASTLSDPAYEQY